This T cell receptor beta chain was recovered during a study of cytomegalovirus exposure and HLA in healthy donors. The table lists this clone with a few counts. The antigen remains undetermined. Trimming at V came to 5 bases and at J to 8 bases, leaving 13 bases not matched to a gene. Germline-derived CDR1 and CDR2 are SGHTA and FQGNSA. The CDR3 runs to 16 residues. Likely unrecorded immune exposures existed in these nominally healthy donors. This PCR relied on a set of 60 Vbeta primers and 13 Jbeta primers. Clones were sequenced by immunoSEQ multiplex PCR, and TCRdb holds only the in-frame ones, with some missing. This table has approximately 40,000 clones, approximately 79% appearing once. Study-wide results and caveats: For cytomegalovirus status, the classifier reportedly gave diagnoses with high specificity and sensitivity.

The sequence was obtained from a woman aged 18 to 35 in good health and CMV-seropositive. The chain employs TRBV7-2 and TRBJ2-1, with 9 bases aligning to TRBD1. Sequencing used PBMCs. DNA for the CDR3: TGTGCCAGCAGCAAGCCCGGGACAGGGAAATGGGATGAGCAGTTCTTC. It is translated as CASSKPGTGKWDEQFF.